Shown below are 8 T cell receptor beta chains from a single sample sequenced in a study of neoadjuvant anti-PD-1 for oral cavity cancer (dated by TCRdb to the early 2020s). The library was prepared using the immunoSEQ multiplex PCR assay. The clones in this table, taken by TCRdb from immuneACCESS, are in-frame only. Not every clone is retained; where verified, under half of the shortfall comes from an unresolved V gene, and the cause of the rest is unknown. The sample records some 14,000 clones, 60% to 70% of which are singletons. The ten biggest clones cover roughly 2% of the sample. The label giving this sample's time point can be read as: before neoadjuvant nivolumab. The material sequenced was PBMCs, taken before nivolumab (anti-PD-1) treatment. The origin of the receptors is a person aged 40 to 85 with oral cavity squamous cell carcinoma.

This clone was counted a few times. V gene TRBV18 combines with J gene TRBJ1-1; perhaps TRBD1 as D (6 bases). Trimming removed 2 bases from V and 6 bases from J, with 22 bases in between. This CDR3 is built from 17 residues. Germline V gene data show CDR1 as KGHSH and CDR2 as LQKENI. The CDR3 reads CASSPWLDREGLSEAFF. CDR3 coding DNA: TGTGCCAGCTCACCATGGTTGGACAGAGAAGGTCTCTCTGAAGCTTTCTTT.

The V and J genes are TRBV5-4 and TRBJ2-2; D not certain. V was pared by 2 bases and J by 1 base, with 6 bases between. The CDR3 contains 14 residues. Looked up from germline, CDR1 is SGHNT and CDR2 is YYREEE (reference sequence). The CDR3: CASSFRVNTGELFF. CDR3 bases: TGTGCCAGCAGCTTTAGGGTGAACACCGGGGAGCTGTTTTTT.

This clone was found a few times. The chain joins TRBV5-5 to TRBJ1-5; D not certain. Germline CDR1 SGHKS, CDR2 YYEKEE (reference sequence). The CDR3 loop spans 13 amino acids. Trimming took off 0 bases at V and 5 bases at J, with 6 bases between the two ends. The CDR3 region is CASSLEIHQPQHF. The CDR3 DNA is TGTGCCAGCAGCTTGGAAATTCATCAGCCCCAGCATTTT. The full variable domain, completed using reference TRBV5-5 and TRBJ1-5, is DAGVTQSPTHLIKTRGQQVTLRCSPISGHKSVSWYQQVLGQGPQFIFQYYEKEERGRGNFPDRFSARQFPNYSSELNVNALLLGDSALYLCASSLEIHQPQHFGDGTRLSIL.

This clone was counted a few times. V and J are TRBV10-3 and TRBJ2-7; TRBD2 matches at 11 bases. The CDR3 totals 14 residues. CDR1 ENHRY and CDR2 SYGVKD come from the germline V gene. The V and J ends lost 4 bases and 5 bases, in that order; junction bases with no gene match: 4. CDR3 in DNA: TGTGCCATCAGTGTAGCGGGGGGGCTCAACGAGCAGTACTTC. It is translated as CAISVAGGLNEQYF.

This sequence joins TRBV7-9 and TRBJ2-2, with D possibly being TRBD1 (6 bases). This CDR3 has 18 residues. Trimming cost V 0 bases and J 5 bases, with 19 bases left between them. Germline loops: CDR1 SEHNR, CDR2 FQNEAQ (reference sequence). CDR3 in DNA: TGTGCCAGCAGCTTAGCCCGGGTCACAGGGAAAGGTACCGGGGAGCTGTTTTTT. This encodes CASSLARVTGKGTGELFF.

The chain carries TRBV7-2 and TRBJ1-2; D ambiguous. Germline loops: CDR1 SGHTA, CDR2 FQGNSA. The ends were cut back, 1 base at V and 7 bases at J, with 7 bases in the middle. The CDR3 sequence is 12 residues long. The CDR3 nucleotides read TGTGCCAGCAGCTTAGACGGCCGTGGCTACACCTTC. Translated, it gives CASSLDGRGYTF.

This chain links TRBV19 with TRBJ2-3; D remains ambiguous. The CDR3 has 14 amino acids. V lost 3 bases, J lost 0 bases, and 7 bases lay in between. Germline CDR1 and CDR2: LNHDA and SQIVND (reference sequence). The CDR3 coding sequence is TGTGCCAGTAGTATTTCGGCTAGCACAGATACGCAGTATTTT. This sequence encodes CASSISASTDTQYF.

This clone was observed a few times. V is TRBV16 and J is TRBJ1-1, with no clear D. The V end lost 5 bases, the J end lost 0 bases, and 10 bases lay between the germline ends. The CDR3 is 14 amino acids. Germline lookup yields CDR1 KGHSY and CDR2 FQNENV. CDR3 nucleotide sequence: TGTGCCAGCAGCTATCTGAATATGAACACTGAAGCTTTCTTT. Encoded protein: CASSYLNMNTEAFF.